The clone carrying this T cell receptor beta chain was counted only a few times. What it binds is unknown. This sample includes further DNA sequences coding for the same CDR3. This entry belongs to a study of Ad26.COV2.S vaccination and SARS-CoV-2 variants. About the research overall: Enrolled in COV1001, the donor was in the Ad26.COV2.S trial arm, which received the vaccine. The authors gave Ad26.COV2.S intramuscularly, either once or twice 56 days apart.

Sample treatment: some 20 received Ad26.COV2.S at low or high dose, single or two shots; about five received placebo; per-sample allocation not given. The investigators took samples on day 63 after the first vaccine or placebo injection. It was Wuhan-strain SARS-CoV-2 spike that the Ad26 vaccine vector expressed. Sequencing used immunoSEQ multiplex PCR; TCRdb keeps in-frame clones, though not all of them. The profile covers 300,000 to 400,000 clones, with roughly 80% appearing a single time and 2% to 2.5% taken by the ten largest. Study findings and constraints: Vaccine recipients and placebo recipients showed similar non-spike TCR breadth.

This CDR3 contains 13 residues. The germline V and J ends were trimmed by 0 bases and 0 bases, with 0 bases remaining between them. Germline V gene sequence: CDR1 SGHAT, CDR2 FQNNGV. This clonotype originated in a person aged 18 to 65 who received the Ad26.COV2.S COVID-19 vaccine or a placebo. The chain recombines TRBV11-2 with TRBJ1-5; no definite D call. The sample consisted of peripheral blood, taken in a trial of Ad26.COV2.S vaccine versus placebo. The CDR3 region has the DNA TGTGCCAGCAGCTTAGATAGCAATCAGCCCCAGCATTTT. Its protein product is CASSLDSNQPQHF.